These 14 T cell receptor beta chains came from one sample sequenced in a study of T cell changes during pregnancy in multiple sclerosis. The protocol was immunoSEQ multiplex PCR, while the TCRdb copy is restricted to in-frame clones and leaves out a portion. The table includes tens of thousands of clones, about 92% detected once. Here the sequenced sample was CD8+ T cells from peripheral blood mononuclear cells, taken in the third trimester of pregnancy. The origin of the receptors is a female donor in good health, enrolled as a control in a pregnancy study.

This CDR3 reads CASSQEGSTGPGRPGELFF. The DNA for the CDR3 is TGCGCCAGCAGCCAAGAGGGATCCACAGGGCCCGGCCGTCCCGGGGAGCTGTTTTTT. The chain recombines TRBV4-3 with TRBJ2-2; TRBD1 is a possible D gene (6 bases). The V gene lost 0 bases and the J gene lost 6 bases, with 23 bases spanning the gap. Germline loops: CDR1 LGHNA, CDR2 YSLEER. CDR3 length: 19 amino acids.

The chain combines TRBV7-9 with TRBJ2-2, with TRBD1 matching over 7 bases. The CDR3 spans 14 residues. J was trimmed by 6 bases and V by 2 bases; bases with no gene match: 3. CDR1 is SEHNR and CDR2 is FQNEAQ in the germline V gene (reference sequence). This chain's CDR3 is CASSLTGVAGELFF. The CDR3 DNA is TGTGCCAGCAGCTTAACAGGGGTTGCCGGGGAGCTGTTTTTT.

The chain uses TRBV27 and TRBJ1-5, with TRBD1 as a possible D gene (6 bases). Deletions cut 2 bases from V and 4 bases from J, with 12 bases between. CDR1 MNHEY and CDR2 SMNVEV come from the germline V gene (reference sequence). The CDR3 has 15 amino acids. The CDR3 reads CASSLGGASNQPQHF. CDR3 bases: TGTGCCAGCAGTTTAGGGGGCGCGAGTAATCAGCCCCAGCATTTT.

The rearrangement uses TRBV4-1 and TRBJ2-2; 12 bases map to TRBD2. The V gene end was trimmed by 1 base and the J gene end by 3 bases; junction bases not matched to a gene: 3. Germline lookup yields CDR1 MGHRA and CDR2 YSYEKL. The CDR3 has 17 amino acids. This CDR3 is CASSQGGLAGDTGELFF. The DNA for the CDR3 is TGCGCCAGCAGCCAAGGGGGACTAGCGGGCGACACCGGGGAGCTGTTTTTT.

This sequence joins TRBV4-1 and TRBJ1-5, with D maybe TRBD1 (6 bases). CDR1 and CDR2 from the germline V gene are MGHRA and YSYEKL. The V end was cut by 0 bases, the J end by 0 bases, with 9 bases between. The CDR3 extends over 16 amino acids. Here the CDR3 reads CASSQDVTGSNQPQHF. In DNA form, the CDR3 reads TGCGCCAGCAGCCAAGATGTGACAGGTAGCAATCAGCCCCAGCATTTT.

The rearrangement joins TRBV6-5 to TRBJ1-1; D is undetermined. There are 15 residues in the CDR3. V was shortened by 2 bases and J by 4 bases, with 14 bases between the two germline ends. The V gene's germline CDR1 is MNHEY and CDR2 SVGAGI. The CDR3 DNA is TGTGCCAGCAGTTACGGGGAAGGAGCGGGCACTGAAGCTTTCTTT. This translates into CASSYGEGAGTEAFF.

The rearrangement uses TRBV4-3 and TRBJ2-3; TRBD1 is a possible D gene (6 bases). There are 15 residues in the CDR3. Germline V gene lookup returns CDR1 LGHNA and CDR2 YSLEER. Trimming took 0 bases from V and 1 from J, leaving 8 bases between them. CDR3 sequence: CASSQERQGTDTQYF. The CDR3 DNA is TGCGCCAGCAGCCAAGAAAGACAGGGCACAGATACGCAGTATTTT.

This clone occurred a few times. For the CDR3, the DNA is TGTGCCAGCAGCTCGGGGGGGAACACTGAAGCTTTCTTT. Translation: CASSSGGNTEAFF. The chain joins TRBV9 to TRBJ1-1; TRBD1 is a possible D gene (5 bases). This CDR3 contains 13 residues. CDR1 and CDR2 from the germline V gene are SGDLS and YYNGEE. Trimming removed 4 bases from V and 1 base from J, with 8 bases in between.

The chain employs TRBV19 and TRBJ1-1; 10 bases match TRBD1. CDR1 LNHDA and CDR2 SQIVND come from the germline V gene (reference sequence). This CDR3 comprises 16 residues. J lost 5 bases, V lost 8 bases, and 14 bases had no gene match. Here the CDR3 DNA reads TGTGCCAGTCGTCCGGGGGACAGGGGAGGTCTAACTGAAGCTTTCTTT. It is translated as CASRPGDRGGLTEAFF.

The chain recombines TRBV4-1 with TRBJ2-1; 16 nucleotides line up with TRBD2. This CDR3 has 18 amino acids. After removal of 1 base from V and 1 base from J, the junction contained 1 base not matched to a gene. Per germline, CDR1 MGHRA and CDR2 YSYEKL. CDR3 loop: CASSQVGLAGGSYNEQFF. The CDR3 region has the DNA TGCGCCAGCAGCCAAGTGGGACTAGCGGGGGGGTCCTACAATGAGCAGTTCTTC.

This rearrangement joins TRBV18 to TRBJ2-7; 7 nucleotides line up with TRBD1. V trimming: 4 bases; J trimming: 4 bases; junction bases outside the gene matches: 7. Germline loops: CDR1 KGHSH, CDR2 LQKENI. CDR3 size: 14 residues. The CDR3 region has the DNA TGTGCCAGCTCACAAGCCGGGACAGTATACGAGCAGTACTTC. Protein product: CASSQAGTVYEQYF.

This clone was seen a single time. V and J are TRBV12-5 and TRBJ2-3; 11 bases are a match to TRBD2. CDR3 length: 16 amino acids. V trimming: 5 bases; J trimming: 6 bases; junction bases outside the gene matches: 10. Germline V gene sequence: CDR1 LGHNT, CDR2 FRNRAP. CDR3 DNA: TGTGCTAGTGGTCCCGATAGCGGGGGGGCCTTGGATACGCAGTATTTT. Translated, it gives CASGPDSGGALDTQYF. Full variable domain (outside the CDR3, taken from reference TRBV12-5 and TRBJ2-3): DARVTQTPRHKVTEMGQEVTMRCQPILGHNTVFWYRQTMMQGLELLAYFRNRAPLDDSGMPKDRFSAEMPDATLATLKIQPSEPRDSAVYFCASGPDSGGALDTQYFGPGTRLTVL.

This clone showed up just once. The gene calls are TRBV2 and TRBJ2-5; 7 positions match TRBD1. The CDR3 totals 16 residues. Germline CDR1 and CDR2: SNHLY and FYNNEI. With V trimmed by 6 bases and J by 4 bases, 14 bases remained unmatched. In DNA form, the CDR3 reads TGTGCCAGCAGGATAAGCGTAGGGGGCGATGGAGAGACCCAGTACTTC. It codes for CASRISVGGDGETQYF.

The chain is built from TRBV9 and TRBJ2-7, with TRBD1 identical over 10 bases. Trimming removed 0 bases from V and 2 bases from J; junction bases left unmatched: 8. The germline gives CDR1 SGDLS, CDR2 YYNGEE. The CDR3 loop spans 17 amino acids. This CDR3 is CASSVESDRGSPYEQYF. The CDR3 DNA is TGTGCCAGCAGCGTAGAATCGGACAGGGGGTCGCCCTACGAGCAGTACTTC.